One and the same sample provided the 21 T cell receptor beta chains below, sequenced in a study of CD8+CD57+ T cells in acquired aplastic anemia. Genomic DNA acted as the template from which TCR beta VDJ combination and CDR3 sequence profiling were carried out. TCRdb re-derived calls from the reads in MiXCR, one entry per CDR3 protein. Here the sample spans 100,000 to 150,000 distinct CDR3 sequences, 48% being singletons. The specimen sequenced was sorted CD4+, CD8+, or CD8+CD57+ T cells (not recorded which) from PBMCs. Source of these receptors: a human donor in good health, serving as a control.

At least ten counts were recorded for this clonotype. The V gene is TRBV7-2, the J gene TRBJ1-5; 12 bases are shared with TRBD1. The CDR3 sequence is 17 residues long. Germline loops: CDR1 SGHTA, CDR2 FQGNSA. V lost 3 bases and J lost 6; bases outside the gene matches: 9. As DNA, the CDR3 is TGTGCCAGCAGCTTTTTAGGGACAGGGGGCCCCAGTCAGCCCCAGCATTTT. This encodes CASSFLGTGGPSQPQHF.

The chain is built from TRBV27 and TRBJ1-2, with 7 bases fitting TRBD1. Germline CDR1 is MNHEY and CDR2 is SMNVEV (reference sequence). V was clipped by 0 bases and J by 6 bases; unmatched bases: 4. This CDR3 has 14 residues. The CDR3 bases are TGTGCCAGCAGTTTATCGGGACAGAGACATGGCTACACCTTC. It encodes CASSLSGQRHGYTF.

This clonotype appeared a single time. This sequence joins TRBV9 and TRBJ1-2; TRBD1 might be the D (5 bases). Germline CDR1 reads SGDLS; CDR2 reads YYNGEE. CDR3 length: 13 amino acids. With 3 bases removed from V and 4 bases from J, the gap between germline ends came to 10 bases. CDR3 in amino acids: CASSARQSYGYTF. CDR3 bases: TGTGCCAGCAGCGCCCGACAGAGCTATGGCTACACCTTC.

Many counts were recorded for this clonotype. The chain recombines TRBV11-2 with TRBJ1-2; 7 bases line up with TRBD1. Germline assignment: CDR1 SGHAT and CDR2 FQNNGV. The CDR3 is made up of 18 amino acids. V lost 0 bases and J lost 5; bases outside the gene matches: 15. CDR3 loop: CASSLDLGPRTGGYGYTF. The DNA for the CDR3 is TGTGCCAGCAGCTTAGACTTAGGCCCCCGGACAGGAGGGTATGGCTACACCTTC.

This clonotype was seen repeatedly, ten times or more. The rearrangement links TRBV20-1 to TRBJ1-2; 8 bases are a match to TRBD1. The junction had 8 bases not matched to a gene; V was cut back by 2 bases and J by 3 bases. CDR3 length equals 15 residues. Germline values: CDR1 DFQATT, CDR2 SNEGSKA (reference sequence). CDR3 nucleotides: TGCAGTGCTAGATTTCAGGGGGCTCGGGACTATGGCTACACCTTC. Its translation: CSARFQGARDYGYTF.

This chain connects TRBV10-3 to TRBJ1-1, with D hard to call. The CDR3 extends over 14 amino acids. From germline, CDR1 is ENHRY and CDR2 SYGVKD. V was clipped by 4 bases and J by 1 base, with 10 bases between them. The CDR3: CAISVRAENTEAFF. DNA for the CDR3: TGTGCCATCAGTGTTCGGGCAGAGAACACTGAAGCTTTCTTT.

This clonotype was observed a few times. This chain joins TRBV24-1 and TRBJ1-1; D is possibly TRBD1 (5 bases). The germline gives CDR1 KGHDR, CDR2 SFDVKD. This CDR3 spans 13 amino acids. V lost 2 bases, J lost 4 bases, and 7 bases lay in between. The CDR3 DNA sequence: TGTGCCACCAGTGATTCGGGGGGCACTGAAGCTTTCTTT. This encodes CATSDSGGTEAFF.

This clonotype was picked up many times. The chain is built from TRBV12-3 or TRBV12-4 and TRBJ2-7; 10 bases fit TRBD1. The CDR3 has 15 residues. With V trimmed by 5 bases and J by 1 base, 5 bases remained unmatched. Written as DNA, the CDR3 is TGTGCCAGCAGTCTGGACAGGGGGGGGTCCTACGAGCAGTACTTC. This gives the protein CASSLDRGGSYEQYF.

Of note for this clonotype: One end of the junction does not line up with germline, which may come from a read error. This chain connects TRBV5-1 to TRBJ2-1; weak D call: TRBD2 (6 bases). The germline V gene has CDR1 SGHRS and CDR2 YFSETQ. This CDR3 spans 17 amino acids. CDR3 protein: CASSRTGGATSCNEQFF. CDR3 sequence (DNA): TGCGCCAGCAGCCGAACTGGCGGGGCTACCTCCTGCAATGAGCAGTTCTTC.

This clonotype was counted at least ten times. CDR3 coding DNA: TGTGCCAGCCGACAGGGGTTAACTAATGAAAAACTGTTTTTT. Its translation: CASRQGLTNEKLFF. This chain connects TRBV19 to TRBJ1-4, with 8 bases lining up with TRBD1. Germline assignment: CDR1 LNHDA and CDR2 SQIVND (reference sequence). This CDR3 comprises 14 residues. The V gene end was trimmed by 9 bases and the J gene end by 1 base; junction bases not matched to a gene: 4.

The sample holds many counts of this clonotype. This chain links TRBV11-1 with TRBJ2-3; D perhaps matches TRBD2 (5 bases). This CDR3 is 15 amino acids long. Trimming pared 1 base from V and 0 bases from J, leaving 8 bases between. Germline lookup yields CDR1 SGHAT and CDR2 FQDESV (reference sequence). CDR3 nucleotide sequence: TGTGCCAGCAGCTTAGGTAGCGCCAGCACAGATACGCAGTATTTT. Protein sequence: CASSLGSASTDTQYF.

The V call is TRBV20-1, the J call TRBJ2-5; D uncertain. The CDR3 has 12 amino acids. Trimming shortened V by 3 bases and J by 4 bases, and 9 bases separated the two germline ends. The germline CDR1 and CDR2 sequences are DFQATT and SNEGSKA (reference sequence). The CDR3 sequence is CSASPTGETQYF. The CDR3 DNA follows: TGCAGTGCTAGCCCCACGGGAGAGACCCAGTACTTC.

The sample holds one count of this clonotype. The CDR3 loop is CATSRDGTSTNTQYF. The DNA for the CDR3 is TGTGCCACCAGCAGAGATGGAACTAGCACGAATACGCAGTATTTT. The rearrangement joins TRBV15 to TRBJ2-3; D perhaps matches TRBD2 (6 bases). Germline lookup yields CDR1 LNHNV and CDR2 YYDKDF (reference sequence). The CDR3 runs 15 residues. V was pared by 0 bases and J by 7 bases, with 14 bases between.

This clonotype was detected ten times or more. V usage is TRBV20-1 and J usage is TRBJ1-1; 9 bases agree with TRBD1. The V and J ends lost 4 bases and 1 base, in that order; junction bases with no gene match: 1. Per germline, CDR1 DFQATT and CDR2 SNEGSKA (reference sequence). The CDR3 is made up of 13 amino acids. CDR3 nucleotide sequence: TGCAGTGCTAAGACAGGGGGGAACACTGAAGCTTTCTTT. Protein sequence: CSAKTGGNTEAFF.

This clonotype was seen ten or more times. The rearrangement uses TRBV7-2 and TRBJ2-1; tentatively, D is TRBD1 or TRBD2 (6 bases each). V was shortened by 7 bases and J by 1 base, with 14 bases between the two germline ends. This CDR3 region has 15 residues. Per the germline V gene, CDR1 is SGHTA and CDR2 is FQGNSA. Here the CDR3 reads CASNKRGDSYNEQFF. CDR3 DNA sequence: TGTGCCAGCAACAAGAGGGGGGATTCCTACAATGAGCAGTTCTTC.

The genes are TRBV25-1 and TRBJ2-3, with 9 positions matching TRBD1. CDR1 is MGHDK, CDR2 SYGVNS, per germline. The V segment lost 2 bases and the J segment 10 bases; nucleotides outside the gene matches: 7. This CDR3 is 14 amino acids long. CDR3 residues: CASSERTGDSAQYF. CDR3 DNA sequence: TGTGCCAGCAGTGAACGGACAGGGGATTCCGCGCAGTATTTT.

This clonotype was recorded once. The rearrangement uses TRBV4-2 and TRBJ2-2; no definite D call. CDR3 size: 16 residues. CDR1 is LGHNA and CDR2 is YNFKEQ in the germline V gene. The V and J ends lost 4 bases and 1 base respectively, with 13 bases between them. CDR3 in DNA: TGTGCCAGCAGCCCCGGACGGTCTTTGAACACCGGGGAGCTGTTTTTT. This sequence encodes CASSPGRSLNTGELFF.

The chain employs TRBV7-8 and TRBJ1-1; D gene uncertain. Looked up from germline, CDR1 is SGHVS and CDR2 is FQNEAQ. The CDR3 runs to 13 residues. V lost 5 bases and J 6 bases, leaving 13 bases between the germline ends. DNA for the CDR3: TGTGCCAGCAGCCTCGGGTTCGGACCTGAAGCTTTCTTT. Translating gives CASSLGFGPEAFF.

V is TRBV10-3 and J is TRBJ1-2, with D possibly being TRBD1 (5 bases). Germline V gene sequence: CDR1 ENHRY, CDR2 SYGVKD. Deletions cut 7 bases from V and 8 bases from J, with 17 bases between. The length of the CDR3 is 13 residues. CDR3 sequence reads: CAINLDGTFGYTF. The CDR3 DNA reads TGTGCCATCAACCTAGACGGGACGTTCGGCTACACCTTC.

Ten or more counts support this clonotype. This chain joins TRBV19 and TRBJ1-4; D gene uncertain. CDR3 size: 15 residues. Trimming pared 5 bases from V and 2 bases from J, leaving 12 bases between. CDR1 LNHDA and CDR2 SQIVND come from the germline V gene (reference sequence). Here the CDR3 reads CASSPQTYTNEKLFF. CDR3 DNA sequence: TGTGCCAGTAGTCCCCAGACATATACTAATGAAAAACTGTTTTTT. The whole variable domain, filled in from reference TRBV19 and TRBJ1-4, reads DGGITQSPKYLFRKEGQNVTLSCEQNLNHDAMYWYRQDPGQGLRLIYYSQIVNDFQKGDIAEGYSVSREKKESFPLTVTSAQKNPTAFYLCASSPQTYTNEKLFFGSGTQLSVL.

The chain employs TRBV6-1 and TRBJ2-7; maybe TRBD2 (5 bases). CDR1 and CDR2 (germline): MNHNS, SASEGT. V lost 7 bases to trimming and J lost 1 base, with 17 bases between them. The CDR3 covers 15 residues. The CDR3 sequence: CASIITDAGSYEQYF. DNA for the CDR3: TGTGCCAGCATAATAACAGACGCGGGTTCCTACGAGCAGTACTTC.